This T cell receptor (beta chain) was captured by sequencing in a study of T cell changes during pregnancy in multiple sclerosis. TCRdb's copy holds only in-frame clones and misses some; the assay was immunoSEQ multiplex PCR. The sample contains 70,000 to 95,000 clones, around 93% of which appear only once. V lost 5 bases to trimming and J lost 1 base, with 8 bases between them. Germline V gene data show CDR1 as MNHEY and CDR2 as SVGAGI. The CDR3 length is 13 residues. With regard to this clone: This may stem from a read error, because a much larger clone lies one nucleotide away.

This receptor was identified in a female donor with multiple sclerosis, enrolled in a pregnancy study. The chain employs TRBV6-5 and TRBJ1-1; tentatively, D is TRBD1 (6 bases). This specimen consisted of peripheral blood, obtained in the second trimester of pregnancy. CDR3: CASSEQGNTEAFF. For the CDR3, the DNA is TGTGCCAGCAGTGAACAGGGGAACACTGAAGCTTTCTTT.